This T cell receptor beta chain was obtained from a study of Ad26.COV2.S vaccination and SARS-CoV-2 variants. Study background: As a participant in COV1001, the donor was in the Ad26.COV2.S trial arm. Administration of Ad26.COV2.S was intramuscular, either once or twice 56 days apart.

As to treatment: roughly 20 received Ad26.COV2.S at low or high dose, single or two shots; a few received placebo; per-sample allocation not given. Day 63 following the first vaccine or placebo injection was when the samples were taken. Adults aged 18-55 years in Boston included the donor. Trimming took off 3 bases at V and 3 bases at J, with 9 bases between the two ends. This CDR3 has 13 residues. Germline lookup yields CDR1 GTSNPN and CDR2 SVGIG (reference sequence). Clones were sequenced by immunoSEQ multiplex PCR, and TCRdb holds only the in-frame ones, with some missing. In the table there are some 640,000 clones, around 92% of which are singletons.

The TCR comes from a person aged 18 to 59 who received the Ad26.COV2.S COVID-19 vaccine or a placebo. V gene TRBV30 combines with J gene TRBJ1-5, with D unclear. Sequencing was performed on peripheral blood, taken in a trial of Ad26.COV2.S vaccine versus placebo. CDR3 DNA sequence: TGTGCCTGGAGCCCTGGCGACAATCAGCCCCAGCATTTT. Translating gives CAWSPGDNQPQHF.